This T cell receptor (beta chain) emerged from a study of T cell repertoires in cytomegalovirus infection. About the research overall: Shared public TCR beta signatures pointed to both CMV infection and a matching HLA type.

This clonotype was counted only a few times. What it recognizes is unknown. Study-wide results and caveats: Cumulated frequencies of public TCR beta families served to identify carriers of CMV plus the relevant HLA.

The CDR3 length is 15 residues. V was pared by 7 bases and J by 1 base, with 16 bases between. CDR1 and CDR2 from the germline V gene are MDHEN and SYDVKM. MiXCR was run by TCRdb on the reads, yielding one entry per CDR3 protein. This table has hundreds of thousands of distinct CDR3 sequences, over 7.5% appearing once. Material for sequencing was PBMCs. The chain combines TRBV28 with TRBJ1-1, with a possible D match to TRBD1 (5 bases). The TCR originated in a human donor in good health (CMV status not recorded). Some clones in this sample may be carry-over from other donors' samples. CDR3: CASIPAGKGNTEAFF. Here the CDR3 DNA reads TGTGCCAGCATCCCCGCAGGGAAGGGGAACACTGAAGCTTTCTTT.